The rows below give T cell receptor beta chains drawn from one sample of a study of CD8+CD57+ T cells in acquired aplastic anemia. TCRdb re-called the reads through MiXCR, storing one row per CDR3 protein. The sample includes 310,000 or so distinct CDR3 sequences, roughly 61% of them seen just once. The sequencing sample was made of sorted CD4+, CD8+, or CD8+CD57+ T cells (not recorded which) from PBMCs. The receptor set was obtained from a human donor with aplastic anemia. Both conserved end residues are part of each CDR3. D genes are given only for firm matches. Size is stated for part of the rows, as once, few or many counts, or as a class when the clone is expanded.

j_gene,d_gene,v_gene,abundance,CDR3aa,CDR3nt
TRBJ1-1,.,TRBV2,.,CASSDPGTEAFF,TGTGCCAGCAGTGATCCAGGGACTGAAGCTTTCTTT
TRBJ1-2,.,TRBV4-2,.,CASSQEVGGASYGYTF,TGTGCCAGCAGCCAAGAGGTGGGGGGAGCTAGCTATGGCTACACCTTC
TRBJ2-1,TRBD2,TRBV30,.,CAWRLAGVGQTEQFF,TGTGCCTGGCGGCTAGCGGGAGTAGGCCAGACTGAGCAGTTCTTC
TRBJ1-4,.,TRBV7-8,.,CAGSRDRSNEKLFF,TGCGCCGGCAGCAGAGACAGGAGTAATGAAAAACTGTTTTTT
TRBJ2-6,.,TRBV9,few,CASSGRGPGANVLTF,TGTGCCAGCAGCGGGAGAGGCCCTGGGGCCAACGTCCTGACTTTC
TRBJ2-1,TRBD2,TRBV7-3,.,CASSAGLAGNEQFF,TGTGCCAGCAGCGCCGGACTAGCGGGAAATGAGCAGTTCTTC
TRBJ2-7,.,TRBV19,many,CASSISEQYF,TGTGCCAGTAGTATTTCCGAGCAGTACTTC
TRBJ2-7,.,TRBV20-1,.,CSARDLMGGLIYEQYF,TGCAGTGCTAGAGATCTCATGGGGGGCCTAATCTACGAGCAGTACTTC
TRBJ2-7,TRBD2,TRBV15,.,CATSRDFSGRVGYEQYF,TGTGCCACCAGCAGAGATTTTAGCGGGAGAGTGGGCTACGAGCAGTACTTC
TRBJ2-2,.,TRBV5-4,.,CASSLVQRGSGELFF,TGTGCCAGCAGCTTGGTACAGAGGGGTTCCGGGGAGCTGTTTTTT
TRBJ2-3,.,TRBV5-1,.,CAQLDTQYF,TGCGCCCAGCTCGATACGCAGTATTTT
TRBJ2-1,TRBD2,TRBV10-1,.,CASSEGLAGGSSYNEQFF,TGCGCCAGCAGTGAAGGGCTAGCGGGGGGTAGCTCCTACAATGAGCAGTTCTTC
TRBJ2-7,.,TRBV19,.,CASSQVGKEQYF,TGTGCCAGCAGCCAGGTGGGTAAGGAGCAGTACTTC
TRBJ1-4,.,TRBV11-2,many,CASSYGLRLFF,TGTGCCAGCAGTTACGGGCTTCGGCTGTTTTTT
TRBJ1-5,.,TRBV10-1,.,CASSESPGNQPQHF,TGCGCCAGCAGTGAGTCGCCCGGGAATCAGCCCCAGCATTTT
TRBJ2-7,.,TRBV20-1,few,CSARPGTYEQYF,TGCAGTGCTAGACCTGGAACCTACGAGCAGTACTTC
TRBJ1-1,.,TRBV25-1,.,CASSEAGAMNTEAFF,TGTGCCAGCAGTGAGGCAGGAGCCATGAACACTGAAGCTTTCTTT
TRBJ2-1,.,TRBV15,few,CATSRDSSSYNEQFF,TGTGCCACCAGTCGGGACTCGAGCTCCTACAATGAGCAGTTCTTC
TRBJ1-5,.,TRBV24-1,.,CATSDLTDQPQHF,TGTGCCACCAGTGACTTGACAGATCAGCCCCAGCATTTT
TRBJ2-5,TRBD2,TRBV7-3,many,CASSLHGLAGMETQYF,TGTGCCAGCAGCTTACACGGACTAGCGGGAATGGAGACCCAGTACTTC
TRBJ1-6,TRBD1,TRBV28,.,CASSFPDRALTNSPLHF,TGTGCCAGCAGTTTTCCCGACAGGGCGCTCACTAATTCACCCCTCCACTTT
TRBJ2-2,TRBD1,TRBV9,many,CASSQTDRVTGELFF,TGTGCCAGCAGCCAGACCGACAGGGTCACCGGGGAGCTGTTTTTT
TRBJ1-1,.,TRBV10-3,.,CAINRDKMNTEAFF,TGTGCCATCAACCGGGACAAAATGAACACTGAAGCTTTCTTT
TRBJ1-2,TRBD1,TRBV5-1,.,CASSQGQGSGYTF,TGCGCCAGCAGCCAGGGACAGGGTAGTGGCTACACCTTC
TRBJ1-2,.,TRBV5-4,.,CASSFSGIGYGYTF,TGTGCCAGCAGCTTCTCAGGGATTGGTTATGGCTACACCTTC
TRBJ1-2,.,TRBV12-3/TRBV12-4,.,CASSLYGEQYYGYTF,TGTGCCAGCAGTTTATATGGCGAGCAGTACTATGGCTACACCTTC
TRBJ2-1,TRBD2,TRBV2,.,CASNSGTSGNEQFF,TGTGCCAGCAATTCCGGGACTAGCGGCAATGAGCAGTTCTTC
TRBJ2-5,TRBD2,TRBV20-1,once,CSAVPSGSGNMETQYF,TGCAGTGCCGTACCTAGCGGGAGCGGTAATATGGAGACCCAGTACTTC
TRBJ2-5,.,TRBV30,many,CAWSVSETQYF,TGTGCCTGGAGTGTATCAGAGACCCAGTACTTC
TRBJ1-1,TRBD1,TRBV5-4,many,CASSLGTGGNTEAFF,TGCGCCAGCAGCTTAGGGACAGGGGGGAACACTGAAGCTTTCTTT
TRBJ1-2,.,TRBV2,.,CASRIGPQRGYTF,TGTGCCAGCAGGATCGGGCCGCAGCGGGGCTACACCTTC
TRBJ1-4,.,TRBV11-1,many,CASSFSAGTNEKLFF,TGTGCCAGCAGCTTCTCAGCGGGGACTAATGAAAAACTGTTTTTT
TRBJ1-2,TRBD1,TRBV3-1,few,CASSLTGGAYGYTF,TGTGCCAGCAGCTTAACAGGGGGCGCATATGGCTACACCTTC
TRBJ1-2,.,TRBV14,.,CASSPAGANYGYTF,TGTGCCAGCAGCCCGGCCGGGGCGAACTATGGCTACACCTTC
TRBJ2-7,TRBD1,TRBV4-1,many,CASSQPDRAYEQYF,TGCGCCAGCAGCCAACCAGACAGGGCCTACGAGCAGTACTTC
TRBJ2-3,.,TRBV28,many,CASSYQDPTATDTQYF,TGTGCCAGCAGTTATCAGGACCCTACTGCAACAGATACGCAGTATTTT
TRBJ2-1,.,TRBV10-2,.,CASSENAGLPYNEQFF,TGCGCCAGCAGTGAGAACGCGGGGCTCCCCTACAATGAGCAGTTCTTC